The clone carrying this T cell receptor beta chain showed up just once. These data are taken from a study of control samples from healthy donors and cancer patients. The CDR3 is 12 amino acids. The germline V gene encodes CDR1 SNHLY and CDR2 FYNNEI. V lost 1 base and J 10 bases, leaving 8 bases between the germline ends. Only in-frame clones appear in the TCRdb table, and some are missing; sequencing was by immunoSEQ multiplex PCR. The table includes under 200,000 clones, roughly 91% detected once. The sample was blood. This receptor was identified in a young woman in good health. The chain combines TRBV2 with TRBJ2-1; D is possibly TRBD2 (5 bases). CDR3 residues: CASSEGGEEQFF. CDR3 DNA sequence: TGTGCCAGCAGTGAAGGGGGAGAGGAGCAGTTCTTC.